These 15 T cell receptor beta chains originate from one sample sequenced in a study of blood T cell repertoires in COVID-19. The method was immunoSEQ multiplex PCR; TCRdb's version includes in-frame clones alone and lacks a portion of them. In the table there are under 55,000 clones, roughly 84% of which are singletons. Material: peripheral blood. The receptor source for this set is a man aged 45 to 65 with acute or convalescent COVID-19.

This clone was observed a single time. J is TRBJ1-5 and V is TRBV28; D is undetermined. Trimming cost V 2 bases and J 6 bases, with 11 bases left between them. In germline, CDR1 is MDHEN, CDR2 SYDVKM. CDR3 size: 14 residues. DNA of the CDR3: TGTGCCAGCAGTTTACTCGGGTATGGTCAGCCCCAGCATTTT. Translation: CASSLLGYGQPQHF.

This clone was seen more than once but under ten times. This chain links TRBV4-1 with TRBJ2-7; 11 bases agree with TRBD2. V lost 0 bases, J lost 0 bases, and 10 bases stayed unmatched. The germline CDR1 and CDR2 sequences are MGHRA and YSYEKL. The CDR3 extends over 19 amino acids. This CDR3 is CASSQDRLVAGGTSYEQYF. Here the CDR3 DNA reads TGCGCCAGCAGCCAAGATAGATTGGTAGCGGGAGGGACCTCCTACGAGCAGTACTTC.

The J gene is TRBJ2-7, the V gene TRBV24-1; 8 bases agree with TRBD2. The length of the CDR3 is 16 residues. The junction had 7 bases not matched to a gene; V was cut back by 0 bases and J by 4 bases. Germline V CDR1 and CDR2: KGHDR, SFDVKD. This chain's CDR3 is CATSDLRGGSRYEQYF. The CDR3 DNA sequence: TGTGCCACCAGTGATTTGCGGGGGGGTAGCCGGTACGAGCAGTACTTC.

The chain carries TRBV5-4 and TRBJ2-1, with 7 bases matching TRBD1. V lost 5 bases to trimming and J lost 8 bases; unmatched junction nucleotides: 16. Germline V gene sequence: CDR1 SGHNT, CDR2 YYREEE (reference sequence). The CDR3 length is 16 residues. The CDR3 protein is CASSFANRGTRHEQFF. DNA for the CDR3: TGTGCCAGCAGTTTCGCGAACAGGGGTACCAGGCATGAGCAGTTCTTC.

This clone was seen only once. The genes are TRBV6-2 or TRBV6-3 and TRBJ2-5; 14 positions match TRBD2. With V trimmed by 1 base and J by 3 bases, 7 bases remained unmatched. Germline lookup yields CDR1 MNHEY and CDR2 SVGEGT. The CDR3 has 18 amino acids. CDR3 nucleotides: TGTGCCAGCAGTTACTGGACTAGCGGGGGGCCCACAGAAGAGACCCAGTACTTC. Its translation: CASSYWTSGGPTEETQYF.

J is TRBJ2-3 and V is TRBV11-2; weak D call: TRBD2 (6 bases). CDR3 length: 17 residues. Germline values: CDR1 SGHAT, CDR2 FQNNGV. Trimming removed 4 bases from V and 4 bases from J, with 21 bases in between. The CDR3, as DNA: TGTGCCAGCAGCTCGTGGCTAGAGGAGGGGTCAGCAGATACGCAGTATTTT. Translated: CASSSWLEEGSADTQYF.

The chain combines TRBV7-9 with TRBJ2-2; the D gene is possibly TRBD1 (5 bases). This CDR3 region has 15 residues. Germline CDR1 and CDR2: SEHNR and FQNEAQ (reference sequence). Trimming shortened V by 3 bases and J by 5 bases, and 13 bases separated the two germline ends. The CDR3 DNA follows: TGTGCCAGCAGCTTTGGGCAGGGTCGGACCGGGGAGCTGTTTTTT. It translates to CASSFGQGRTGELFF.

Turning to this clone: One end of the junction does not line up with germline, which may come from a read error. This chain connects TRBV13 to TRBJ2-3; tentatively, D is TRBD2 (5 bases). Germline values: CDR1 PRHDT, CDR2 FYEKMQ (reference sequence). This CDR3 has 12 residues. The CDR3 here is CASSLGLASKNF. CDR3 nucleotides: TGTGCCAGCAGCTTAGGCCTAGCTAGTAAGAATTTT.

The chain is built from TRBV27 and TRBJ2-5; D not resolved. Germline V gene data show CDR1 as MNHEY and CDR2 as SMNVEV (reference sequence). The V gene lost 3 bases and the J gene lost 2 bases, with 13 bases spanning the gap. This CDR3 has 15 amino acids. In nucleotides, the CDR3 is TGTGCCAGCAGTTTCCTTCGAGGCTCTCAAGAGACCCAGTACTTC. This sequence encodes CASSFLRGSQETQYF.

The genes are TRBV5-6 and TRBJ2-3; 7 positions match TRBD1. Germline V CDR1 and CDR2: SGHDT, YYEEEE. Trimming removed 4 bases from V and 2 bases from J; junction bases left unmatched: 10. This CDR3 has 16 residues. The CDR3 here is CASSRGLGGYTDTQYF. The DNA of the CDR3 is TGTGCCAGCAGCCGCGGCCTAGGGGGCTACACAGATACGCAGTATTTT.

CDR3 sequence (DNA): TGTGCCAGCAGCTCCACAGGGTTGGGGCCCTACGAGCAGTACTTC. It encodes CASSSTGLGPYEQYF. The chain joins TRBV2 to TRBJ2-7, with TRBD1 as a possible D gene (6 bases). Trimming pared 6 bases from V and 2 bases from J, leaving 17 bases between. Per the germline V gene, CDR1 is SNHLY and CDR2 is FYNNEI. The CDR3 has 15 amino acids. Using reference TRBV2 and TRBJ2-7 for the parts outside the CDR3, the full variable domain is EPEVTQTPSHQVTQMGQEVILRCVPISNHLYFYWYRQILGQKVEFLVSFYNNEISEKSEIFDDQFSVERPDGSNFTLKIRSTKLEDSAMYFCASSSTGLGPYEQYFGPGTRLTVT.

The chain employs TRBV11-1 and TRBJ1-4, with D perhaps matching TRBD1 (6 bases). Trimming stripped 5 bases from V and 2 bases from J, with 9 bases between. CDR3 length equals 14 residues. The germline V gene has CDR1 SGHAT and CDR2 FQDESV (reference sequence). Written as DNA, the CDR3 is TGTGCCAGCAGCCGTGACAGGACTAATGAAAAACTGTTTTTT. This encodes CASSRDRTNEKLFF.

The J gene is TRBJ1-6, the V gene TRBV18; 7 positions agree with TRBD1. V lost 2 bases to trimming and J lost 9 bases; unmatched junction nucleotides: 4. Germline values: CDR1 KGHSH, CDR2 LQKENI. The CDR3 extends over 14 amino acids. CDR3 in amino acids: CASSPENRGSPLHF. DNA for the CDR3: TGTGCCAGCTCACCAGAAAACAGGGGTTCACCCCTCCACTTT. Filled out from reference TRBV18 and TRBJ1-6, the complete variable domain reads NAGVMQNPRHLVRRRGQEARLRCSPMKGHSHVYWYRQLPEEGLKFMVYLQKENIIDESGMPKERFSAEFPKEGPSILRIQQVVRGDSAAYFCASSPENRGSPLHFGNGTRLTVT.

J is TRBJ2-7 and V is TRBV9, with 8 bases identical to TRBD2. The trim removed 4 bases at V and 2 bases at J, leaving 8 bases unmatched. The germline CDR1 and CDR2 sequences are SGDLS and YYNGEE. The length of the CDR3 is 15 residues. CDR3 amino acids: CASSPQRERAYEQYF. The CDR3 DNA is TGTGCCAGCAGCCCTCAGCGGGAGCGTGCCTACGAGCAGTACTTC. Supplemented by reference TRBV9 and TRBJ2-7, the full variable domain reads DSGVTQTPKHLITATGQRVTLRCSPRSGDLSVYWYQQSLDQGLQFLIQYYNGEERAKGNILERFSAQQFPDLHSELNLSSLELGDSALYFCASSPQRERAYEQYFGPGTRLTVT.

A remark on this clone: An end of the junction does not agree with germline; a read error may underlie this. The chain is built from TRBV5-5 and TRBJ1-1, with D perhaps TRBD1 (6 bases). Germline CDR1 reads SGHKS; CDR2 reads YYEKEE (reference sequence). This CDR3 spans 20 amino acids. The CDR3 sequence: CASRLDQQAGWGHMNTEAFF. In nucleotides, the CDR3 is TGTGCCAGCAGATTGGACCAACAAGCAGGGTGGGGACATATGAACACTGAAGCTTTCTTT.